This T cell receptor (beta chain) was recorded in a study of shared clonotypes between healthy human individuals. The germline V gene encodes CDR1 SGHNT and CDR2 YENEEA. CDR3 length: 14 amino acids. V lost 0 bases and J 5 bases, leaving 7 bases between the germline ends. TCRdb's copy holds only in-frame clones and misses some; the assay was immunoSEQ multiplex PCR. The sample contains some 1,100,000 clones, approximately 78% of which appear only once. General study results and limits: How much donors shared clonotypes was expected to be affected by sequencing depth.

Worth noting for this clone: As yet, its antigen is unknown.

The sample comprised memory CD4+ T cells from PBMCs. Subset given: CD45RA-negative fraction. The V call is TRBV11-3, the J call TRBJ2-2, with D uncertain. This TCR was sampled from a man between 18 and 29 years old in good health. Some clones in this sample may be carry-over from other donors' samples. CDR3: CASSLDRSTGELFF. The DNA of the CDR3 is TGTGCCAGCAGCTTAGATAGGAGTACCGGGGAGCTGTTTTTT.